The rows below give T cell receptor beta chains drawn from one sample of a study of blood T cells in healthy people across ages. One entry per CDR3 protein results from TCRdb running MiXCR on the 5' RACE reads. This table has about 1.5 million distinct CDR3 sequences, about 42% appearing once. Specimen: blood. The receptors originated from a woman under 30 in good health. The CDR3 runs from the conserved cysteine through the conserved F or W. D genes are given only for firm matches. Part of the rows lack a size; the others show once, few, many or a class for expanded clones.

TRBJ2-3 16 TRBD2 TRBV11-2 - TGTGCCAGCAGCACTACTAGCGGGCCTTCCACAGATACGCAGTATTTT CASSTTSGPSTDTQYF
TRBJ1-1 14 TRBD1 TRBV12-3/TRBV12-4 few TGTGCCAGCAGTAAGACAGGGGTGCTCACTGAAGCTTTCTTT CASSKTGVLTEAFF
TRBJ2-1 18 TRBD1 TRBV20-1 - TGCAGTGCTAACCCGGGACAGGGGGTCTATTCGGCCTACAATGAGCAGTTCTTC CSANPGQGVYSAYNEQFF
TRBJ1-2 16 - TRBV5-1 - TGCGCCAGCAGCCCGGTTGGGGGGTCAGCTAACTATGGCTACACCTTC CASSPVGGSANYGYTF
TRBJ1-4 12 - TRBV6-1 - TGTGCCAGCAGTGAAGCTAATGAAAAACTGTTTTTT CASSEANEKLFF
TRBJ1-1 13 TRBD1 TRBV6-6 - TGTACCAGCAGTTACGGGACAGACACTGAAGCTTTCTTT CTSSYGTDTEAFF
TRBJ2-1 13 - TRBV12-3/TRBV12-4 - TGTGCCAGCAGTTTAGTGGGGAGCGATGAGCAGTTCTTC CASSLVGSDEQFF
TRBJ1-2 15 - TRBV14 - TGTGCCAGCAGCCAAGATTTAAAAGGGAGGCATGGCTACACCTTC CASSQDLKGRHGYTF
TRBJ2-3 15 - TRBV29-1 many TGCAGCGTTAGCACGCCAACTGCAGTACTTGATACGCAGTATTTT CSVSTPTAVLDTQYF
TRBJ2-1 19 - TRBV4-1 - TGCGCCAGCAGCCAAGAATCGGCGCGGACGTTTAGCTCCTACAATGAGCAGTTCTTC CASSQESARTFSSYNEQFF
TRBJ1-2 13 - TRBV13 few TGTGCCAGCAGCCCCAAAGGTGACTATGGCTACACCTTC CASSPKGDYGYTF
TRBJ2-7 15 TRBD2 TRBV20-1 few TGCAGTGCTACCTCAGGACTAGCGGGAGACTACGAGCAGTACTTC CSATSGLAGDYEQYF
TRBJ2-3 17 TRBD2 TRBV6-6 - TGTGCCAGCAGTTACTCCATCGTAGCGGGGGACACAGATACGCAGTATTTT CASSYSIVAGDTDTQYF
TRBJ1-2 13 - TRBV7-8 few TGTGCCAGCAGCTTAAACAGGAAGGAAGGCTACACCTTC CASSLNRKEGYTF
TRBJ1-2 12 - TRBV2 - TGTGCCAGCAGTGAAGGACGATATGGCTACACCTTC CASSEGRYGYTF
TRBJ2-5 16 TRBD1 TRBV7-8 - TGTGCCAGCAGCCTACGGACAGGGGCCTTACAAGAGACCCAGTACTTC CASSLRTGALQETQYF
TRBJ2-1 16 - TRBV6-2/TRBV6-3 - TGTGCCAGCAGTTCGGAGAGGTACTTACTGAGCAATGAGCAGTTCTTC CASSSERYLLSNEQFF